This TCR beta chain appears in the sequencing data of a study of blood T cell repertoires in COVID-19. As processed by the authors: It was from reference gene primer amplification that nucleated cell counts were estimated. TCRdb's copy holds only in-frame clones and misses some; the assay was immunoSEQ multiplex PCR. D and trimming come from the DNA, and the V and J calls and clone size come from that table. The data contain around 150,000 clones, around 83% of them seen just once; the ten biggest clones take up less than 9%. The CDR3 has 15 amino acids. With V trimmed by 1 base and J by 8 bases, 3 bases remained unmatched. Germline CDR1 LNHDA, CDR2 SQIVND (reference sequence). Followed over time, Seattle patients had been enrolled while infection was active.

The origin of this receptor is a man in his thirties or forties with COVID-19, enrolled during active disease. This chain uses TRBV19 with TRBJ2-1; 12 positions match TRBD2. The specimen sequenced was peripheral blood. CDR3: CASSIASGRVDEQFF. DNA for the CDR3: TGTGCCAGTAGTATAGCTAGCGGGAGGGTGGATGAGCAGTTCTTC. Using reference TRBV19 and TRBJ2-1 for the parts outside the CDR3, the full variable domain is DGGITQSPKYLFRKEGQNVTLSCEQNLNHDAMYWYRQDPGQGLRLIYYSQIVNDFQKGDIAEGYSVSREKKESFPLTVTSAQKNPTAFYLCASSIASGRVDEQFFGPGTRLTVL.